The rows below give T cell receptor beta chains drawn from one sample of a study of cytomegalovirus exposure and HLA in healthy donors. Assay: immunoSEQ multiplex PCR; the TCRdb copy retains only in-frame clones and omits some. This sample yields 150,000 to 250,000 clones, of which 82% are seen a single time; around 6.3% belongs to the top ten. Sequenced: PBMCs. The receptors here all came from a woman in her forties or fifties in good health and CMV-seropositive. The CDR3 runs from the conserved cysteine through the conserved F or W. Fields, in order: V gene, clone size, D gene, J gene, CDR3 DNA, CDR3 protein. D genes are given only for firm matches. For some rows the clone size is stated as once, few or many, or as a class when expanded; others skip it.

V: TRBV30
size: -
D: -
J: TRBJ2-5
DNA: TGTGCCTGGAGGGACTTAGGACCCAAAGAGACCCAGTACTTC
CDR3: CAWRDLGPKETQYF

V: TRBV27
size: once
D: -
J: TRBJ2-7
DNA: TGTGCCAGCAGTTTAAACACGTACTACGAGCAGTACTTC
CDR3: CASSLNTYYEQYF

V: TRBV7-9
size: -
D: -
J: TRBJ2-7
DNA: TGTTCCAGCAGCTTAAATCCTAATTCCTACGAGCAGTACTTC
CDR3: CSSSLNPNSYEQYF

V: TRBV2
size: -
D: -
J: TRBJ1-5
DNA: TGTGCCAGCAGTGAACGCAGGGCTAGCAATCAGCCCCAGCATTTT
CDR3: CASSERRASNQPQHF

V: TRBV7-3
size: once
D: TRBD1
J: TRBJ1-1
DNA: TGTGCCAGCAGCTTAAGTCCAGGGGGCACTGAAGCTTTCTTT
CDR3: CASSLSPGGTEAFF

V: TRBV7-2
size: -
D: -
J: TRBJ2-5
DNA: TGTGCCCCGGAGAGAGGGTGGGTGTACCAAGAGACCCAGTACTTC
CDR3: CAPERGWVYQETQYF

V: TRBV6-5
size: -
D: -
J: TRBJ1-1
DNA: TGTGCCAGCAGTACGGGTAAGAACACTGAAGCTTTCTTT
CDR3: CASSTGKNTEAFF

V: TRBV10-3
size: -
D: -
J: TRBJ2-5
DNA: TGTGCCATCAGTGCACAGGGCGGCCAAGAGACCCAGTACTTC
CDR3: CAISAQGGQETQYF

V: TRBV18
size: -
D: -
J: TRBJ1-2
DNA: TGTGCCAGCTCACCAGAGCTTAACTATGGCTACACCTTC
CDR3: CASSPELNYGYTF

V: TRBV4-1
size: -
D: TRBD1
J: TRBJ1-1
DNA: TGCGCCAGCAGCCAAGGGACAGGGGTCACTGAAGCTTTCTTT
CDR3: CASSQGTGVTEAFF

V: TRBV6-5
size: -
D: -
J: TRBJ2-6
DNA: TGTGCCAGCAGCTGGGACAACTCTGGGGCCAACGTCCTGACTTTC
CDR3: CASSWDNSGANVLTF

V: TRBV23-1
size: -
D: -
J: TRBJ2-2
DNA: TGCGCCAGCAGTCAATGGCAGGGTACCGGGGAGCTGTTTTTT
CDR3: CASSQWQGTGELFF

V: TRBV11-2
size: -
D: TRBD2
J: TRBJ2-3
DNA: TGTGCCAGCAGCGTTAGCGGGAGGGCCGGAGATACGCAGTATTTT
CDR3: CASSVSGRAGDTQYF

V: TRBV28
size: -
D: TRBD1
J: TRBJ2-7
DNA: TGTGCCAGCGGGCTTTACAGGGGGCGGCACGAGCAGTACTTC
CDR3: CASGLYRGRHEQYF

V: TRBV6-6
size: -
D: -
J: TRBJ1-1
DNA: TGTGCCAGCAGTCCGAAGAGGGATGGTAACACTGAAGCTTTCTTT
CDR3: CASSPKRDGNTEAFF

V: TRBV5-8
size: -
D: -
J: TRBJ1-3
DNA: TGTGCCAGCAGTATAAGAGGGCAGGTAAGCTCTGGAAACACCATATATTTT
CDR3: CASSIRGQVSSGNTIYF

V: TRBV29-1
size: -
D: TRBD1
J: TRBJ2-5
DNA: TGCAGCGGTGCACAGGGGTCGGAGACCCAGTACTTC
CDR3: CSGAQGSETQYF

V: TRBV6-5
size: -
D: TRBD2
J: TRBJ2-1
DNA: TGTGCCAGTCACATCGCGGGGGGGCGAAATGAGCAGTTCTTC
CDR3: CASHIAGGRNEQFF

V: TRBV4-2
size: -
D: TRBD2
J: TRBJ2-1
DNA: TGTGCCAGCAGCCAAGATTTCCACCCCTCTAGCGGGAAGTCCAATGAGCAGTTCTTC
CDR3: CASSQDFHPSSGKSNEQFF

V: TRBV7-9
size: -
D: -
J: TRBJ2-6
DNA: TGTGCCAGCAGCTCCAGGGGTGAAGGGGCCAACGGCCTGACTTTC
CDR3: CASSSRGEGANGLTF

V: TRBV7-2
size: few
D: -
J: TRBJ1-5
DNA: TGTGCCAGCAGCCCCCGGGGCAATCAGCCCCAGCATTTT
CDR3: CASSPRGNQPQHF

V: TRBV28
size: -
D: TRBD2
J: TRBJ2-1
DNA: TGTGCCAGCAGTTTATGGAGCGGGGGGTTCTACAATGAGCAGTTCTTC
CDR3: CASSLWSGGFYNEQFF

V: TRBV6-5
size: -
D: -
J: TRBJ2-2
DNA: TGTGCCAGCAGTTACCGATTTAGCACCGGGGAGCTGTTTTTT
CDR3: CASSYRFSTGELFF

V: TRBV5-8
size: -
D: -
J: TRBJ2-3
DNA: TGTGCCAGCAGCTTCCAGGCGGGGATACTCACAGATACGCAGTATTTT
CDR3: CASSFQAGILTDTQYF

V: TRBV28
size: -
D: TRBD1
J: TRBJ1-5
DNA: TGTGCCAGCCGGGGACAGGGGGACTTCGGGCAGCCCCAGCATTTT
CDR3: CASRGQGDFGQPQHF

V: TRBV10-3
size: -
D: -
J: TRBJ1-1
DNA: TGTGCCATCAGATCAGTACCCATGAACACTGAAGCTTTCTTT
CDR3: CAIRSVPMNTEAFF

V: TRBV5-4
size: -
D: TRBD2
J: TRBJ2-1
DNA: TGTGCCAGCAGCTTGTTAGCGGGAGGTGTAGATGAGCAGTTCTTC
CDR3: CASSLLAGGVDEQFF

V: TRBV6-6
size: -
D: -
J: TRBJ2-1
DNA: TGTGCCAGCAGGGACTCCTCACGCAGCTCCTACAATGAGCAGTTCTTC
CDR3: CASRDSSRSSYNEQFF

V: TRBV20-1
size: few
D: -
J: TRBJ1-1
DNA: TGCAGTGCCACAGGGAGCACTGAAGCTTTCTTT
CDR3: CSATGSTEAFF

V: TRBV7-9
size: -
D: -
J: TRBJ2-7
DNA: TGTGCCAGCAGCACAGGGACCAAATACGAGCAGTACTTC
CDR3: CASSTGTKYEQYF

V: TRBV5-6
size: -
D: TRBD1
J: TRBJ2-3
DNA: TGTGCCAGCAGCGCCGGACAGGGGATTGCAGATACGCAGTATTTT
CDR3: CASSAGQGIADTQYF

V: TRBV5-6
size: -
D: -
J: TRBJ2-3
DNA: TGTGCCAGCAGCTTGGTCCTAGCAGGAACGGATACGCAGTATTTT
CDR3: CASSLVLAGTDTQYF

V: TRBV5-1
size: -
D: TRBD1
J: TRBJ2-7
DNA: TGCGCCAGCAGCTTGGCGACCGGGACAGTTCTCAGCTCCTACGAGCAGTACTTC
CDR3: CASSLATGTVLSSYEQYF

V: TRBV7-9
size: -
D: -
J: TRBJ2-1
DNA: TGTGCCAGCAGCCCGCTCCCGGGGAGCTCCTACAATGAGCAGTTCTTC
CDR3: CASSPLPGSSYNEQFF

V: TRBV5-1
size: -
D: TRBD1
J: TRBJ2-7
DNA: TGCGCCAGCGAGCCGGGACAGGGAATTAACGAGCAGTACTTC
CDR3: CASEPGQGINEQYF

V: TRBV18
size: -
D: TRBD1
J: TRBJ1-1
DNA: TGTGCCAGCTCAACACCCACAGGGGGCACTGAAGCTTTCTTT
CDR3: CASSTPTGGTEAFF

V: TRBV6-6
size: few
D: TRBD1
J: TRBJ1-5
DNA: TGTGCCAGCGGACAGGGTAATCAGCCCCAGCATTTT
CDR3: CASGQGNQPQHF

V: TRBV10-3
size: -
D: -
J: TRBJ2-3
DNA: TGTGCCATCAGTGTTCGGCTAGCGAACCCAGATACGCAGTATTTT
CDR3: CAISVRLANPDTQYF

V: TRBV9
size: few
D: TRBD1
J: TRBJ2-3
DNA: TGTGCCAGCAGCGTAGCCGGAGGCAGGGGGTACACAGATACGCAGTATTTT
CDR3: CASSVAGGRGYTDTQYF

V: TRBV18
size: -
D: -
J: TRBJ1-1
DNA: TGTGCCAGCTCACGTAGGGGAAAGGACACTGAAGCTTTCTTT
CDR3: CASSRRGKDTEAFF

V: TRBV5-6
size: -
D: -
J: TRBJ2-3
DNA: TGTGCCGGCAGCTTCCCGAAGAGGGCAAGCACAGATACGCAGTATTTT
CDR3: CAGSFPKRASTDTQYF

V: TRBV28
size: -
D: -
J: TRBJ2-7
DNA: TGTGCCAGCAGATCGGGGGTGGGGCCCTACGAGCAGTACTTC
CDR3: CASRSGVGPYEQYF

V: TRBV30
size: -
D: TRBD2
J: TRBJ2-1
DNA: TGTGCCTGGAGGGTCAAAGCGGGAAATGAGCAGTTCTTC
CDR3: CAWRVKAGNEQFF

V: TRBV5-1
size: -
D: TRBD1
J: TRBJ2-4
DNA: TGCGCCAGCAGCTGGGACAGGGCGAACATTCAGTACTTC
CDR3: CASSWDRANIQYF

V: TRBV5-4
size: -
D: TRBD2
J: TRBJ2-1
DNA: TGTGCCAGCAGCTTGGGACTAGCGGGCTACAATGAGCAGTTCTTC
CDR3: CASSLGLAGYNEQFF

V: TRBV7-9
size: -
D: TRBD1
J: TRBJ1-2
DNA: TGTGCCAGCAGCCCGGGACAGGGGGATGGCTACACCTTC
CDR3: CASSPGQGDGYTF

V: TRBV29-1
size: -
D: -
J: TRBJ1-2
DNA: TGCAGCGTTGTCCCGGGTGACTATGGCTACACCTTC
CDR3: CSVVPGDYGYTF

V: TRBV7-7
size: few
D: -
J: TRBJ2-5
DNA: TGTGCCAGCAGGGGAGGGGGCCAAGAGACCCAGTACTTC
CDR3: CASRGGGQETQYF